This T cell receptor (beta chain) was sequenced during a study of post-analysis software for immune sequencing data. Overall study results and limits: A significant reduction in normalized Chao1 diversity was observed in multiple sclerosis patients versus controls. Under the F measure, samples that were prepared in one batch clustered strongly together.

Unique molecular identifiers had been added to the TCR beta cDNA libraries. About 500,000 cDNA molecules were obtained per 1 to 10 million input T cells. From the PCR reads, TCRdb called clonotypes with MiXCR, one entry per CDR3 protein. The data show roughly 410,000 distinct CDR3 sequences, with approximately 38% seen just once and around an eighth held by the top ten. Points on this clonotype: Its antigen is as yet unknown.

The material sequenced was blood. The receptor was derived from a girl between 5 and 17 years old with multiple sclerosis.

The chain's CDR3 is CASSSGSTQETQYF. The CDR3, as DNA: TGTGCCAGCAGCAGCGGGTCCACCCAAGAGACCCAGTACTTC. The rearrangement joins TRBV7-9 to TRBJ2-5; possibly TRBD2 for D (6 bases). The germline V gene encodes CDR1 SEHNR and CDR2 FQNEAQ (reference sequence). The germline V and J ends were trimmed by 5 bases and 1 base, with 11 bases remaining between them. This CDR3 spans 14 amino acids.